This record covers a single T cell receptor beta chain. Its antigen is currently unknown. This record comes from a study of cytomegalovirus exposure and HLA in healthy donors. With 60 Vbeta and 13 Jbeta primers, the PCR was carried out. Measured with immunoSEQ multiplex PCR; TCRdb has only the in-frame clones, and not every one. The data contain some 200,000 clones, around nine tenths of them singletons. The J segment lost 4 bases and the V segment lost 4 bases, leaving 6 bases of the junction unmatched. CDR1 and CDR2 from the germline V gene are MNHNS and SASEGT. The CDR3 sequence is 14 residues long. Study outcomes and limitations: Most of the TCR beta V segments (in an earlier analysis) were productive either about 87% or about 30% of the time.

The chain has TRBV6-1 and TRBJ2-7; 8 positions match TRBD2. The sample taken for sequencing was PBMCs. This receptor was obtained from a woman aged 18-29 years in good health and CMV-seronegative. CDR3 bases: TGTGCCAGCAGTGCGACTAGCGTCCCTTACGAGCAGTACTTC. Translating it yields CASSATSVPYEQYF.